This T cell receptor (beta chain) was recorded in a study of PD-1 blockade in classical Hodgkin lymphoma. On the study more broadly: With a 2-week interval, patients received intravenous nivolumab at 3 mg/kg. Whole-study findings and limits: Unlike CD8+ TCR diversity, which did not rise significantly by C4D1, CD4+ TCR diversity did. Newly diagnosed patients and complete responders had comparable diversity at baseline.

Some clones are missing from TCRdb's copy, which holds only in-frame ones; the method was immunoSEQ multiplex PCR. The data show 26,000 or so clones, about two thirds seen once. Comment on this clone: Its antigen is undetermined.

The CDR3 consists of 16 residues. CDR1 and CDR2 from the germline V gene are LGHNA and YNFKEQ. V was clipped by 4 bases and J by 1 base; unmatched bases: 7. Stated time point: cycle 4 day 1 (C4D1), after more than five weeks of nivolumab. Patients all relapsed after autologous stem cell transplantation, and there was variation in brentuximab vedotin exposure. Best response was recorded as complete response, partial response or progressive disease. V gene TRBV4-2 combines with J gene TRBJ2-5; 9 nucleotides line up with TRBD2. The clonotype was recovered from a human donor with classical Hodgkin lymphoma. This sample comprised peripheral blood mononuclear cells (PBMCs), obtained before the fourth cycle of nivolumab. CDR3 amino acids: CASSPGLAGTQETQYF. The CDR3 coding sequence is TGTGCCAGCAGCCCGGGTCTAGCGGGGACCCAAGAGACCCAGTACTTC.